This is a list of T cell receptor beta chains from one sample in a study of cytomegalovirus exposure and HLA in healthy donors. Clones were sequenced by immunoSEQ multiplex PCR, and TCRdb holds only the in-frame ones, with some missing. The data show some 200,000 clones, more than 60% seen once. Input material: PBMCs. These receptors originate from a female donor in good health and CMV-seronegative. Both conserved end residues are part of each CDR3. A D gene is named only where the DNA matches it firmly.

d_call,v_call,j_call,cdr3_length,cdr3_nt,cdr3_aa
.,TRBV7-9,TRBJ2-3,13,TGTGCCAGCAGCCCCGGCGGAGCAGATACGCAGTATTTT,CASSPGGADTQYF
.,TRBV7-7,TRBJ2-2,13,TGTGCCAGCAGCGTGGGGGGTACCGGGGAGCTGTTTTTT,CASSVGGTGELFF
.,TRBV7-9,TRBJ2-7,13,TGTGCCAGCACCAGTCGTAACTCCTACGAGCAGTACTTC,CASTSRNSYEQYF
TRBD2,TRBV14,TRBJ2-7,13,TGTGCCAGCAGCCTGGCTAGCGGCTACGAGCAGTACTTC,CASSLASGYEQYF
TRBD1,TRBV10-1,TRBJ1-5,15,TGCGCCAGACAAATACAGGGGGTAGGAGATCAGCCCCAGCATTTT,CARQIQGVGDQPQHF
.,TRBV7-8,TRBJ1-1,12,TGTGCCAGCAGTAATGTAGGGGCTGAAGCTTTCTTT,CASSNVGAEAFF
TRBD1,TRBV6-1,TRBJ2-7,13,TGTGCCAGCAGTGCCCAGGGGGCCTACGAGCAGTACTTC,CASSAQGAYEQYF
.,TRBV6-5,TRBJ2-2,15,TGTGCCAGCAGCCTCGGTGGTACCTACACCGGGGAGCTGTTTTTT,CASSLGGTYTGELFF
.,TRBV18,TRBJ2-7,14,TGTGCCAGCTCACCGACAGGTTACTCCTACGAGCAGTACTTC,CASSPTGYSYEQYF
.,TRBV28,TRBJ1-1,15,TGTGCCAGCAGTTTATATGCACAGGCTAACACTGAAGCTTTCTTT,CASSLYAQANTEAFF
.,TRBV20-1,TRBJ2-3,11,TGCAGTGCCCAGGGAGGAGATACGCAGTATTTT,CSAQGGDTQYF
TRBD2,TRBV4-2,TRBJ2-3,16,TGTGCCAGCAGCCAAGATCCGGGAGGTGGTACAGATACGCAGTATTTT,CASSQDPGGGTDTQYF
.,TRBV9,TRBJ1-1,14,TGTGCCAGCAGTGCGGGAACATTGAACACTGAAGCTTTCTTT,CASSAGTLNTEAFF
.,TRBV5-1,TRBJ1-4,14,TGCGCCAGCAGCTTGTTGAACAGGGATGAAAAACTGTTTTTT,CASSLLNRDEKLFF
TRBD1,TRBV13,TRBJ2-5,15,TGTGCCAGCAGCTCCACAGGGGACCTCCAAGAGACCCAGTACTTC,CASSSTGDLQETQYF
.,TRBV5-6,TRBJ2-2,14,TGTGCCAGCAGCACGGGACAGAACACCGGGGAGCTGTTTTTT,CASSTGQNTGELFF
.,TRBV5-6,TRBJ2-7,11,TGTGCCAGCAGCCTAGGGGACGAGCAGTACTTC,CASSLGDEQYF
.,TRBV7-3,TRBJ2-3,14,TGTGCCAGCAGCTTAATGGCGAGCGCAGATACGCAGTATTTT,CASSLMASADTQYF
TRBD1,TRBV11-3,TRBJ2-3,15,TGTGCCAGCAGCCTAAGGGACAGGCCTACAGATACGCAGTATTTT,CASSLRDRPTDTQYF